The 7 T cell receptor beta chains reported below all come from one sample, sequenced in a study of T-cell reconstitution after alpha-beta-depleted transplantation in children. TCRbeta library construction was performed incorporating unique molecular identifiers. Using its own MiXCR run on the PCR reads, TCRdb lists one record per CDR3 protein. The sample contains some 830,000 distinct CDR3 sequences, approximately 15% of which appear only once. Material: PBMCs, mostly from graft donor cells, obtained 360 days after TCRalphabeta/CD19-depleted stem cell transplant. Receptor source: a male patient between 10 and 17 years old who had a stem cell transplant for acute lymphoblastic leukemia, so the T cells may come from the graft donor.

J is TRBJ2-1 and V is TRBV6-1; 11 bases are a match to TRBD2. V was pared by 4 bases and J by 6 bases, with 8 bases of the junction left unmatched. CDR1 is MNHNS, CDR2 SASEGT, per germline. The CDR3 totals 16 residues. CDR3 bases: TGTGCCAGCAGTGGGGGGACTAGCGGCCGAACCAATGAGCAGTTCTTC. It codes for CASSGGTSGRTNEQFF.

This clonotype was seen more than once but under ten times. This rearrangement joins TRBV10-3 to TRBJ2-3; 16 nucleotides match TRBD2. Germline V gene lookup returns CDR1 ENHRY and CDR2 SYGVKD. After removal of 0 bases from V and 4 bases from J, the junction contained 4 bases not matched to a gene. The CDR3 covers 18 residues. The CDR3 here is CAISESGLAGGPADTQYF. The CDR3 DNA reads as TGTGCCATCAGTGAGTCGGGACTAGCGGGAGGGCCAGCAGATACGCAGTATTTT.

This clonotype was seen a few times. CDR3 residues: CSVARTRDRESGEQYF. As DNA, the CDR3 is TGCAGCGTTGCCCGAACTCGGGACAGGGAATCGGGTGAGCAGTACTTC. The gene calls are TRBV29-1 and TRBJ2-7, with 9 bases that match TRBD1. CDR1 and CDR2 (germline): SQVTM, ANQGSEA. Losses at the gene ends were 4 bases for V and 7 bases for J; bases not matched to a gene: 17. This CDR3 is built from 16 residues.

Here the CDR3 reads CSARRSEGAYEQYF. As DNA, the CDR3 is TGCAGTGCTCGACGGTCCGAGGGGGCCTACGAGCAGTACTTC. The J gene is TRBJ2-7, the V gene TRBV20-1; TRBD1 is a possible D gene (6 bases). CDR1 is DFQATT, CDR2 SNEGSKA, per germline (reference sequence). V lost 5 bases, J lost 2 bases, and 16 bases lay in between. The CDR3 loop spans 14 amino acids.

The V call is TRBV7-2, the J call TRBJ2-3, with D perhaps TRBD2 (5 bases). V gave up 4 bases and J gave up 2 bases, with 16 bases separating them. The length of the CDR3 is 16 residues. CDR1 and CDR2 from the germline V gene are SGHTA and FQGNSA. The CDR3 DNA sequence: TGTGCCAGCAGCTCTCAGCGGATACCGTTCACAGATACGCAGTATTTT. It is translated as CASSSQRIPFTDTQYF.

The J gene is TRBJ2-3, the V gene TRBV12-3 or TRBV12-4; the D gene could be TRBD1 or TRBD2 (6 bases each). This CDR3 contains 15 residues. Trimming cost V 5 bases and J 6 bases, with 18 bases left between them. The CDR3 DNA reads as TGTGCCAGCAGTCTCTATGGGGGGCAGATGGATACGCAGTATTTT. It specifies CASSLYGGQMDTQYF.

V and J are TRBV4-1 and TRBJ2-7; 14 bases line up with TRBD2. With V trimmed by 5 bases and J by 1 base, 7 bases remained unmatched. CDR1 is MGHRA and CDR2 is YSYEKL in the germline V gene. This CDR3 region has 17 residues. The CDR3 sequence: CASSFGTSGSISYEQYF. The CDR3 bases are TGCGCCAGCAGCTTCGGGACTAGCGGGAGTATATCCTACGAGCAGTACTTC.